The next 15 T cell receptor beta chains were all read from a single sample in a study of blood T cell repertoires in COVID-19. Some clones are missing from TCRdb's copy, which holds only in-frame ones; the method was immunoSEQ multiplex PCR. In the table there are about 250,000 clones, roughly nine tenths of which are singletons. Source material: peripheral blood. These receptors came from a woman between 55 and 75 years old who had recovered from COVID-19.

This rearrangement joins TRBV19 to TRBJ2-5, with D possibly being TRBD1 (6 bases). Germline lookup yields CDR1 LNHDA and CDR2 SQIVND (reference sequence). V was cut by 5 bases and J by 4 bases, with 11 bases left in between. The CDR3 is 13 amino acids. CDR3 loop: CASSVGGAETQYF. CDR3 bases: TGTGCCAGTAGTGTTGGGGGCGCAGAGACCCAGTACTTC.

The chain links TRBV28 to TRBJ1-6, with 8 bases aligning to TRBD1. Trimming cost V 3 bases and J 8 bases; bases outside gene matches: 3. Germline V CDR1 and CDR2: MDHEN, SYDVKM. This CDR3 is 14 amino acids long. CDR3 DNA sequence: TGTGCCAGCAGTTTCGCGACAGGGGATTCACCCCTCCACTTT. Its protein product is CASSFATGDSPLHF. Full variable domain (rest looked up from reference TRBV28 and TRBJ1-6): DVKVTQSSRYLVKRTGEKVFLECVQDMDHENMFWYRQDPGLGLRLIYFSYDVKMKEKGDIPEGYSVSREKKERFSLILESASTNQTSMYLCASSFATGDSPLHFGNGTRLTVT.

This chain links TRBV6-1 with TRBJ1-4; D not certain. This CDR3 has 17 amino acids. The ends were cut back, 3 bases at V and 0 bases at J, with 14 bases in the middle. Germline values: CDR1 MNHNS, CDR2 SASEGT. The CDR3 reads CASSDSAVSSTNEKLFF. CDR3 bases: TGTGCCAGCAGTGACAGCGCGGTGTCCTCAACTAATGAAAAACTGTTTTTT.

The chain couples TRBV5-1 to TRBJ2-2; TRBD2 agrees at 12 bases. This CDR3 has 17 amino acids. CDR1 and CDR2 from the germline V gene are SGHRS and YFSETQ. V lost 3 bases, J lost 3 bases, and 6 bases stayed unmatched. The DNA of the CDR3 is TGCGCCAGCAGCTACACTAGCGGGGGGCCTGACACCGGGGAGCTGTTTTTT. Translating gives CASSYTSGGPDTGELFF. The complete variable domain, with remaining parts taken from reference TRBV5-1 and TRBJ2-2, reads KAGVTQTPRYLIKTRGQQVTLSCSPISGHRSVSWYQQTPGQGLQFLFEYFSETQRNKGNFPGRFSGRQFSNSRSEMNVSTLELGDSALYLCASSYTSGGPDTGELFFGEGSRLTVL.

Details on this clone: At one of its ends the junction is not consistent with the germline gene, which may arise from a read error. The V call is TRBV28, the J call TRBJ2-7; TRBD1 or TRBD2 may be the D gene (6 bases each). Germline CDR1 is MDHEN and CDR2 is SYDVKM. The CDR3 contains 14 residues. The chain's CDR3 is CASNLGGSSYEQYF. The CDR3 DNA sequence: TGTGCCAGCAATTTAGGGGGGTCCTCCTACGAGCAGTACTTC. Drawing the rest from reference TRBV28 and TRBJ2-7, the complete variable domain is DVKVTQSSRYLVKRTGEKVFLECVQDMDHENMFWYRQDPGLGLRLIYFSYDVKMKEKGDIPEGYSVSREKKERFSLILESASTNQTSMYLCASNLGGSSYEQYFGPGTRLTVT.

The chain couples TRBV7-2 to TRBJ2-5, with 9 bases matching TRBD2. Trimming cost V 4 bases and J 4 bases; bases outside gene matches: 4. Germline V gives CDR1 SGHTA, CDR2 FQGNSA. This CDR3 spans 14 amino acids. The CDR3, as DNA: TGTGCCAGCAGCTCGGGACTAGCTCTAGAGACCCAGTACTTC. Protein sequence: CASSSGLALETQYF.

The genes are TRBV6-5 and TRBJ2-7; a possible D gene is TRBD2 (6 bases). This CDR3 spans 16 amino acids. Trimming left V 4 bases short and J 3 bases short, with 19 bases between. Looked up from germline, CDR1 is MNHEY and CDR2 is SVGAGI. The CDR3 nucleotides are TGTGCCAGCAGTTCCCCTAGGAGGGAGCAACTCTACGAGCAGTACTTC. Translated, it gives CASSSPRREQLYEQYF.

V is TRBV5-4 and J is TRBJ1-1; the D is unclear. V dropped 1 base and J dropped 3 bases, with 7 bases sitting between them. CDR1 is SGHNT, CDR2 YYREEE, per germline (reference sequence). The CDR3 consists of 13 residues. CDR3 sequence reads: CASSLYGDTEAFF. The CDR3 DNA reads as TGTGCCAGCAGCTTGTACGGGGACACTGAAGCTTTCTTT.

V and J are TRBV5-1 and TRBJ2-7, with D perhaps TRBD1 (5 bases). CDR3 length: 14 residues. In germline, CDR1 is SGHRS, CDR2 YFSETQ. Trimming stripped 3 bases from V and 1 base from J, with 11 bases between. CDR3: CASSSDGASYEQYF. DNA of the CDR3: TGCGCCAGCAGCTCCGATGGGGCTTCCTACGAGCAGTACTTC.

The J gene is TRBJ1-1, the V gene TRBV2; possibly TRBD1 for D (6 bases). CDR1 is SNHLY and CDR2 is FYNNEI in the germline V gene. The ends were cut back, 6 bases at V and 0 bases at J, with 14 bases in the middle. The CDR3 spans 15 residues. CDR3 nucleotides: TGTGCCAGCAGACTTGACAGGCTGATGAACACTGAAGCTTTCTTT. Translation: CASRLDRLMNTEAFF.

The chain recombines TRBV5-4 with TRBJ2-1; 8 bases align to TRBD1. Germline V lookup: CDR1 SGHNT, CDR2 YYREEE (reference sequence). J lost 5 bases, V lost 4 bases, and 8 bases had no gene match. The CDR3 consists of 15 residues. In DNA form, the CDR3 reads TGTGCCAGCAGCGGGCTACCGGGACAGGACAATGAGCAGTTCTTC. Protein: CASSGLPGQDNEQFF.

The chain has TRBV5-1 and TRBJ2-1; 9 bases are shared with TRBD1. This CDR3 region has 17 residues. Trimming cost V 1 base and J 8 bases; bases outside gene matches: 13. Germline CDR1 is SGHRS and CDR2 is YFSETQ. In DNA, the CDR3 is TGCGCCAGCAGCTTGACGCCGACAGGGGGGGTGATACATGAGCAGTTCTTC. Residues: CASSLTPTGGVIHEQFF.

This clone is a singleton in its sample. The CDR3: CASSFQGYEQYF. The CDR3, as DNA: TGTGCCAGCAGCTTCCAGGGATACGAGCAGTACTTC. The genes are TRBV5-6 and TRBJ2-7; tentatively, D is TRBD1 (5 bases). Per the germline V gene, CDR1 is SGHDT and CDR2 is YYEEEE. V lost 2 bases, J lost 4 bases, and 7 bases lay in between. The CDR3 loop spans 12 amino acids.

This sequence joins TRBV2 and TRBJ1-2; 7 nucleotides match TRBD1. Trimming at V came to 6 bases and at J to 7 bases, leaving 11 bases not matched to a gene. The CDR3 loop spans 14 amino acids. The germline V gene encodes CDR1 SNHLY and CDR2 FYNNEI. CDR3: CASRYGTESFGYTF. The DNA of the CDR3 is TGTGCCAGCAGGTATGGGACAGAATCTTTTGGCTACACCTTC.

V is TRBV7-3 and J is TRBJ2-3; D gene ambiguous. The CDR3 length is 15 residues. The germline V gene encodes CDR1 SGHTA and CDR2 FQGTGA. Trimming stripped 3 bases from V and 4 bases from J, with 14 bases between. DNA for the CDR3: TGTGCCAGCAGCTTCCGCTCTGGGCTCCCAGATACGCAGTATTTT. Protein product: CASSFRSGLPDTQYF.